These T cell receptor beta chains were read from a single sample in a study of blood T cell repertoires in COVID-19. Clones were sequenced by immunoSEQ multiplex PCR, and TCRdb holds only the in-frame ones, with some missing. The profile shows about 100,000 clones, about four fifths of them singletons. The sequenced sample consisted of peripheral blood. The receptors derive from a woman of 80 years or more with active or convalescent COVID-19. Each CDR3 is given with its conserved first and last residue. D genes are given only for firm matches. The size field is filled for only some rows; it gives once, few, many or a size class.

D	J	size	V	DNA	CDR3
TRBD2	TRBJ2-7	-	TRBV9	TGTGCCAGCAGCGTAGAAACTAGCGGGGGGGACGAGCAGTACTTC	CASSVETSGGDEQYF
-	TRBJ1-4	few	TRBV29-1	TGCAGCGTCCCGGTCCTAGAAAAACTGTTTTTT	CSVPVLEKLFF
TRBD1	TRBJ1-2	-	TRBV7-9	TGTGCCAGCAGCTTCGGGACAGGGCTGATAAGTGGCTACACCTTC	CASSFGTGLISGYTF
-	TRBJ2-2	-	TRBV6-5	TGTGCCAGCAGTTACTCGAGTCAGAACACCGGGGAGCTGTTTTTT	CASSYSSQNTGELFF
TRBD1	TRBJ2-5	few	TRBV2	TGTGCCAGACAGGGGGTAGGAGAGACCCAGTACTTC	CARQGVGETQYF
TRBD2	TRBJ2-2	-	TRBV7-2	TGTGCCAGCAGCCCCCGGACTAGCGGGGGGAGCAACACCGGGGAGCTGTTTTTT	CASSPRTSGGSNTGELFF
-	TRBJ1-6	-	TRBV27	TGTGCCAGCAGTTTATCGCGGGCACCAACACGTAATTCACCCCTCCACTTT	CASSLSRAPTRNSPLHF
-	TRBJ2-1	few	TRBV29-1	TGCAGCGGGAAAGCGGCTGACTACAATGAGCAGTTCTTC	CSGKAADYNEQFF
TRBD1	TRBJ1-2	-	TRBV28	TGTGCCAGCATTCGGACAGGGGCCTATGGCTACACCTTC	CASIRTGAYGYTF
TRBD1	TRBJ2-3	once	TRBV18	TGTGCCAGCTCACCACTGGGCGGGACAGGAGACACAGATACGCAGTATTTT	CASSPLGGTGDTDTQYF
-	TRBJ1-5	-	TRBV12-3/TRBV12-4	TGTGCCAGCAGTTCCTCACGGGGGGAGCCCCAGCATTTT	CASSSSRGEPQHF
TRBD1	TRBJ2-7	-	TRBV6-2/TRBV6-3	TGTGCCAGCAGTTACACCCAATGGACAGGAGAGCAGTACTTC	CASSYTQWTGEQYF
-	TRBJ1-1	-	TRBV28	TGTGCCAGCAGTGGCGGACAGAGGAACACTGAAGCTTTCTTT	CASSGGQRNTEAFF
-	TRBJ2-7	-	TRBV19	TGTGCCAGTAGTATACAGGCAGGGGCCCATCCCTACGAGCAGTACTTC	CASSIQAGAHPYEQYF
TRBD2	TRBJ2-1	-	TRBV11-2	TGTGCCAGCAGCTTAGCCATAGCGGGGGTCTCCTACAATGAGCAGTTCTTC	CASSLAIAGVSYNEQFF
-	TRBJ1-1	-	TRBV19	TGTGCCAGTAATCATGTGGGGCTCACTGAAGCTTTCTTT	CASNHVGLTEAFF
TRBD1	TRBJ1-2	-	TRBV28	TGTGCCAGCAGTGTAACAGGGGGGGTTCTTGGCTACACCTTC	CASSVTGGVLGYTF
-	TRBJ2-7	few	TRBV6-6	TGTGCCAGCAGTTTGGTAGCCGATTCCTACGAGCAGTACTTC	CASSLVADSYEQYF
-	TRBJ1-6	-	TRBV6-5	TGTGCCAGCAATCCTAAGAAGGGGTCACCCCTCCACTTT	CASNPKKGSPLHF
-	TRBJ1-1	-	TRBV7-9	TGTGCCAGCAGCTTAGAGAAAACAAGGGGTATGAACACTGAAGCTTTCTTT	CASSLEKTRGMNTEAFF
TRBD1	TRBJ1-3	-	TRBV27	TGTGCCAGCAGCCCCGGGACAGAAGGAAACACCATATATTTT	CASSPGTEGNTIYF
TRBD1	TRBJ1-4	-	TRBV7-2	TGTGCCAGCAGCTTAGTCCGACAGGGCGTGGAAAAACTGTTTTTT	CASSLVRQGVEKLFF
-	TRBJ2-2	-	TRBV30	TGTGCCTGGAGGGGACAATTCTTAAGGAACACCGGGGAGCTGTTTTTT	CAWRGQFLRNTGELFF
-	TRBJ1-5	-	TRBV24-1	TGTGCCACCAGTGATCCGCGGAGCGGGCAAAATCAGCCCCAGCATTTT	CATSDPRSGQNQPQHF
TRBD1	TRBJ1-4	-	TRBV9	TGTGCCAGCAGCCCCGGGACAGGGAGCTATGAAAAACTGTTTTTT	CASSPGTGSYEKLFF
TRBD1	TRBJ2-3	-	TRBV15	TGTGCCACCAAAGGCGTAGTAAGGGACAGACTCCGCACAGATACGCAGTATTTT	CATKGVVRDRLRTDTQYF
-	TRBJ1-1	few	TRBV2	TGTGCCAGCAGTGCTAGGGGGAACACTGAAGCTTTCTTT	CASSARGNTEAFF
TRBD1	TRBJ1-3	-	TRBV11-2	TGTGCCAGCAGCTTAGAGGGCAGGGGGCCCGGAAACACCATATATTTT	CASSLEGRGPGNTIYF
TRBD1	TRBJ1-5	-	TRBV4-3	TGCGCCAGCAGCCAAGATGCCTTGACGGACAGGGATGGGTATAGCAATCAGCCCCAGCATTTT	CASSQDALTDRDGYSNQPQHF
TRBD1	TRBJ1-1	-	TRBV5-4	TGTGCCAGCAGTCGACAGGGAGCCTTGAACACTGAAGCTTTCTTT	CASSRQGALNTEAFF
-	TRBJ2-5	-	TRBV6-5	TGTGCCAGCAGAGTGGAGAACCAAGAGACCCAGTACTTC	CASRVENQETQYF
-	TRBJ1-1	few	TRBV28	TGTGCCAGCAGTTTGGTCGGGGGAGCCACTGAAGCTTTCTTT	CASSLVGGATEAFF
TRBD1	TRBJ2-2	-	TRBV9	TGTGCCAGCAGCCTCCGGACAGGCAACACCGGGGAGCTGTTTTTT	CASSLRTGNTGELFF
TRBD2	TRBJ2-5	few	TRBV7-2	TGTGCCAGCAGCCCACGACTAGCGGGAGGGTCAATAGGAGAGACCCAGTACTTC	CASSPRLAGGSIGETQYF
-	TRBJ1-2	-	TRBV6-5	TGTGCCAGCAGGAGGAGGGAGTTAATCTATGGCTACACCTTC	CASRRRELIYGYTF